The clone carrying this T cell receptor beta chain was seen a single time. TCRdb re-derived calls from the RT-PCR reads in MiXCR, one entry per CDR3 protein. The data contain about 700,000 distinct CDR3 sequences, around 14% of them singletons. Germline values: CDR1 KGHSH, CDR2 LQKENI. V lost 2 bases and J lost 5, with 7 bases in between. CDR3 length: 12 residues. This clonotype was sampled from a female donor in good health, serving as a healthy control. The specimen sequenced was memory CD4+ T cells from blood. The chain links TRBV18 to TRBJ2-7; D unresolved. CDR3 in DNA: TGTGCCAGCTCACCAAAAGCCGACGAGCAGTACTTC. It is translated as CASSPKADEQYF.